The rows below give T cell receptor beta chains drawn from one sample of a study of human T cells and chemical hapten exposure. TCRdb fed the RACE reads into MiXCR, producing one record per CDR3 protein. The top ten clones hold 2.5% of a sample with 84,000 or so distinct CDR3 sequences, around 9.6% of them seen once. The sample in question was whole blood, obtained in connection with sensitization to the hapten diphenylcyclopropenone (DPC). These receptors originate from a woman aged 25-40 years with alopecia areata. Some clones in this sample may be carry-over from other donors' samples. The CDR3 runs from the conserved cysteine through the conserved F or W. D genes are given only for firm matches. Size values are once, few and many counts, or a class for expanded clones, and some rows have none.

V gene: TRBV5-1
J gene: TRBJ2-7
clone size: few
D gene: TRBD2
CDR3 protein: CASSLVGGGPNEQYF
CDR3 DNA: TGCGCCAGCAGCTTGGTCGGGGGAGGGCCCAACGAGCAGTACTTC

V gene: TRBV2
J gene: TRBJ2-3
clone size: many
D gene: TRBD1
CDR3 protein: CASRPGQASTDTQYF
CDR3 DNA: TGTGCCAGCAGGCCGGGACAGGCGAGCACAGATACGCAGTATTTT

V gene: TRBV2
J gene: TRBJ1-2
clone size: many
D gene: .
CDR3 protein: CASSARGGYGYTF
CDR3 DNA: TGTGCCAGCAGTGCTCGCGGCGGCTATGGCTACACCTTC

V gene: TRBV28
J gene: TRBJ2-7
clone size: many
D gene: TRBD1
CDR3 protein: CASSRGQAFYEQYF
CDR3 DNA: TGTGCCAGCAGCCGTGGACAGGCGTTCTACGAGCAGTACTTC

V gene: TRBV4-3
J gene: TRBJ2-1
clone size: few
D gene: .
CDR3 protein: CASSQEGGAYNEQFF
CDR3 DNA: TGCGCCAGCAGCCAAGAGGGCGGGGCCTACAATGAGCAGTTCTTC

V gene: TRBV6-1
J gene: TRBJ2-3
clone size: few
D gene: TRBD2
CDR3 protein: CASSERTSGGHSLLADTQYF
CDR3 DNA: TGTGCCAGCAGTGAAAGGACTAGCGGGGGGCACAGTCTTCTGGCAGATACGCAGTATTTT

V gene: TRBV29-1
J gene: TRBJ1-2
clone size: .
D gene: .
CDR3 protein: CSVPTGLYGYTF
CDR3 DNA: TGCAGCGTTCCAACAGGGTTGTATGGCTACACCTTC

V gene: TRBV6-5
J gene: TRBJ2-6
clone size: .
D gene: .
CDR3 protein: CASKQGNGANVLTF
CDR3 DNA: TGTGCCAGCAAACAGGGAAATGGGGCCAACGTCCTGACTTTC

V gene: TRBV6-2/TRBV6-3
J gene: TRBJ2-7
clone size: .
D gene: .
CDR3 protein: CASSFVKGSAYEQYF
CDR3 DNA: TGTGCCAGCAGTTTCGTTAAAGGGTCGGCCTACGAGCAGTACTTC

V gene: TRBV18
J gene: TRBJ2-3
clone size: many
D gene: .
CDR3 protein: CASSPAFYGDTQYF
CDR3 DNA: TGTGCCAGCTCACCGGCATTTTACGGAGATACGCAGTATTTT

V gene: TRBV9
J gene: TRBJ2-3
clone size: .
D gene: .
CDR3 protein: CASSVEVTDTQYF
CDR3 DNA: TGTGCCAGCAGCGTAGAGGTTACAGATACGCAGTATTTT

V gene: TRBV6-5
J gene: TRBJ2-6
clone size: many
D gene: .
CDR3 protein: CASSYSGDLMRSGANVLTF
CDR3 DNA: TGTGCCAGCAGTTACTCGGGGGACCTAATGCGCTCTGGGGCCAACGTCCTGACTTTC

V gene: TRBV6-2/TRBV6-3
J gene: TRBJ2-7
clone size: many
D gene: TRBD2
CDR3 protein: CASSYTTSGRDEQYF
CDR3 DNA: TGTGCCAGCAGTTACACGACTAGCGGGAGAGATGAGCAGTACTTC

V gene: TRBV4-3
J gene: TRBJ2-1
clone size: .
D gene: .
CDR3 protein: CASSQDRWIGQFF
CDR3 DNA: TGCGCCAGCAGCCAAGATCGGTGGATTGGGCAGTTCTTC

V gene: TRBV5-5
J gene: TRBJ1-2
clone size: few
D gene: .
CDR3 protein: CASSKGESYGYTF
CDR3 DNA: TGTGCCAGCAGCAAAGGGGAGAGCTATGGCTACACCTTC

V gene: TRBV29-1
J gene: TRBJ1-1
clone size: .
D gene: .
CDR3 protein: CSVGAIEAFF
CDR3 DNA: TGCAGCGTTGGTGCAATTGAAGCTTTCTTT

V gene: TRBV7-6
J gene: TRBJ1-2
clone size: .
D gene: TRBD1
CDR3 protein: CASSLLRQGLGYTF
CDR3 DNA: TGTGCCAGCAGCTTGCTCAGACAGGGCCTGGGCTACACCTTC

V gene: TRBV20-1
J gene: TRBJ2-2
clone size: .
D gene: .
CDR3 protein: CSAERGESGELFF
CDR3 DNA: TGCAGTGCAGAAAGGGGGGAATCCGGGGAGCTGTTTTTT

V gene: TRBV7-3
J gene: TRBJ2-1
clone size: .
D gene: .
CDR3 protein: CASSSLVTRGIFF
CDR3 DNA: TGTGCCAGCAGCTCCTTAGTGACGCGCGGCATATTCTTC

V gene: TRBV6-5
J gene: TRBJ2-3
clone size: few
D gene: TRBD2
CDR3 protein: CASSYGTSGTDTQYF
CDR3 DNA: TGTGCCAGCAGTTACGGGACTAGCGGTACAGATACGCAGTATTTT

V gene: TRBV7-2
J gene: TRBJ1-3
clone size: many
D gene: .
CDR3 protein: CASSSDPFGNTIYF
CDR3 DNA: TGTGCCAGCAGCTCAGACCCTTTCGGAAACACCATATATTTT

V gene: TRBV4-3
J gene: TRBJ2-4
clone size: .
D gene: TRBD2
CDR3 protein: CASSQECFSGSNKNIQYF
CDR3 DNA: TGCGCCAGCAGCCAAGAGTGTTTTAGCGGGAGTAACAAAAACATTCAGTACTTC

V gene: TRBV6-1
J gene: TRBJ2-1
clone size: many
D gene: .
CDR3 protein: CASSVGGGNEQFF
CDR3 DNA: TGTGCCAGCAGTGTCGGGGGTGGCAATGAGCAGTTCTTC